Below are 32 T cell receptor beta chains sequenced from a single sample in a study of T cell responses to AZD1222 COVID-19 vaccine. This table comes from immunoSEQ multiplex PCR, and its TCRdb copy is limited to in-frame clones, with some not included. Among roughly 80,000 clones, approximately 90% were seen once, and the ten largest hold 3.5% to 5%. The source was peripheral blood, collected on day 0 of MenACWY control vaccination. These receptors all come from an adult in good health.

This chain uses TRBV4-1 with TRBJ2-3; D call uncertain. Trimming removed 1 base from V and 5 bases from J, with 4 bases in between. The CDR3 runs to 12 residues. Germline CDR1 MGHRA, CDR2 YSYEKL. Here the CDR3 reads CASSQGLDTQYF. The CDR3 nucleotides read TGCGCCAGCAGCCAAGGCTTAGATACGCAGTATTTT.

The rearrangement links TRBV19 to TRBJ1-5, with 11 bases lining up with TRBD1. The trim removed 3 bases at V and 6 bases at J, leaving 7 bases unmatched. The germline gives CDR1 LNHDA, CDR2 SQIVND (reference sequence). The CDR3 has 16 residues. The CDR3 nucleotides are TGTGCCAGTAGTATCCCCGGACAGGGGGCACGTCAGCCCCAGCATTTT. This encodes CASSIPGQGARQPQHF.

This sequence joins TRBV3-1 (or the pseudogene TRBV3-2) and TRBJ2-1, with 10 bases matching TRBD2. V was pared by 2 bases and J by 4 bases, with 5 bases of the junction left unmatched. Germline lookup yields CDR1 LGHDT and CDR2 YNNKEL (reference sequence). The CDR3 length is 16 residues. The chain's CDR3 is CASSQFTSGTYNEQFF. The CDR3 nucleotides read TGTGCCAGCAGCCAATTTACTAGCGGGACATACAATGAGCAGTTCTTC.

CDR3 DNA: TGTGCCACCAGTGAACCGACTGTTAACTATGGCTACACCTTC. Translation gives CATSEPTVNYGYTF. The V gene is TRBV24-1, the J gene TRBJ1-2; D unresolved. V lost 4 bases, J lost 1 base, and 9 bases lay in between. This CDR3 region has 14 residues. In germline, CDR1 is KGHDR, CDR2 SFDVKD.

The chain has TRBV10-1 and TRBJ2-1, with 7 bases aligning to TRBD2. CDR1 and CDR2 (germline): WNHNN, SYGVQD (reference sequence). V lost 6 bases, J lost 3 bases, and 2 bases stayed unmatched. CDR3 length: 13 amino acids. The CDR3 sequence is CASRRELYNEQFF. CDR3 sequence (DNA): TGCGCCAGCAGGCGGGAGCTCTACAATGAGCAGTTCTTC.

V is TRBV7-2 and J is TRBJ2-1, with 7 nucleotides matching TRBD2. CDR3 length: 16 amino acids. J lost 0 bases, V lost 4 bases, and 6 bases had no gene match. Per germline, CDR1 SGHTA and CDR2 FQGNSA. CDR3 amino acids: CASSSKRGSSYNEQFF. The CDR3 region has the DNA TGTGCCAGCAGCTCGAAGCGGGGAAGCTCCTACAATGAGCAGTTCTTC.

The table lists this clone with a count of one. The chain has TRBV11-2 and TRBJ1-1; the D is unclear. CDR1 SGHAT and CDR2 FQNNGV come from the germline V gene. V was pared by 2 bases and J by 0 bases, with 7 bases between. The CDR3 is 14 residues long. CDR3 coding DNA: TGTGCCAGCAGCTTACCTATGATGAACACTGAAGCTTTCTTT. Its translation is CASSLPMMNTEAFF.

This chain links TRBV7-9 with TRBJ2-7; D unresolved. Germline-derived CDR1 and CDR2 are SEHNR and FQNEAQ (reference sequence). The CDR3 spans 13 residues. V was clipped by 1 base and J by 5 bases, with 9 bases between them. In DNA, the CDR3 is TGTGCCAGCAGCTTAGTAGGGTACAACGAGCAGTACTTC. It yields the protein CASSLVGYNEQYF. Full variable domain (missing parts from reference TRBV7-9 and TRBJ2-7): DTGVSQNPRHKITKRGQNVTFRCDPISEHNRLYWYRQTLGQGPEFLTYFQNEAQLEKSRLLSDRFSAERPKGSFSTLEIQRTEQGDSAMYLCASSLVGYNEQYFGPGTRLTVT.

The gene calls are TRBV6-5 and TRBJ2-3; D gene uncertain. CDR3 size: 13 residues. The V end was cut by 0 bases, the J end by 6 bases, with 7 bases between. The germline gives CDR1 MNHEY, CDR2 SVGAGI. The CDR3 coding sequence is TGTGCCAGCAGTTACTCGGGTGGGGATACGCAGTATTTT. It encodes CASSYSGGDTQYF.

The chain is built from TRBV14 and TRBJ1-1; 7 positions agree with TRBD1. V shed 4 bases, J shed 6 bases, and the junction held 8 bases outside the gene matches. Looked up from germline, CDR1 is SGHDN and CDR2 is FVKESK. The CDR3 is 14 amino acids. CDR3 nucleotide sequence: TGTGCCAGCAGCCTGACAGGGCTCGGGGCTGAAGCTTTCTTT. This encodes CASSLTGLGAEAFF.

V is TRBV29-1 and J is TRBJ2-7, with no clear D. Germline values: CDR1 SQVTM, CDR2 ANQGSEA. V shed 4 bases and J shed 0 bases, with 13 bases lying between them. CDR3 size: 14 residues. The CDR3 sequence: CSVGSRSSSYEQYF. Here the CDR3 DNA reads TGCAGCGTTGGCTCGAGGAGCAGCTCCTACGAGCAGTACTTC.

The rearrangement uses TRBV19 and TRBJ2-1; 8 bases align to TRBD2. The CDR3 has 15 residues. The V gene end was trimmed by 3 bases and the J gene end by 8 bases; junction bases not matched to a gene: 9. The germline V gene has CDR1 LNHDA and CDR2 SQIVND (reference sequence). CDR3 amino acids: CASSITSGDFDEQFF. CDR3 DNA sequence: TGTGCCAGTAGTATCACTAGCGGAGACTTCGATGAGCAGTTCTTC.

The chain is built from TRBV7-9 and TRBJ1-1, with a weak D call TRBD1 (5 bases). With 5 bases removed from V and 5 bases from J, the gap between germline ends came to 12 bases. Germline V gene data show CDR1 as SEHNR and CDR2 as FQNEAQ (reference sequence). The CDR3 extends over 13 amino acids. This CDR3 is CASSPGTLTEAFF. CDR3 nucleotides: TGTGCCAGCAGCCCAGGGACTTTGACTGAAGCTTTCTTT.

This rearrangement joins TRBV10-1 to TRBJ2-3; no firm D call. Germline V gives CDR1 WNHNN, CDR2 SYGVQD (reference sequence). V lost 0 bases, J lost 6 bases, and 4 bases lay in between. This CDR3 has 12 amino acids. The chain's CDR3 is CASSESTDTQYF. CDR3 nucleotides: TGCGCCAGCAGTGAGTCGACGGATACGCAGTATTTT.

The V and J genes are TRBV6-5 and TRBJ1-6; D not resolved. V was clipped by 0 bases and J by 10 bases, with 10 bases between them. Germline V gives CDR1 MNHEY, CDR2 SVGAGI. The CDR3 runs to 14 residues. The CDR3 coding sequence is TGTGCCAGCAGTTACTCGAGAACGGGCTCACCCCTCCACTTT. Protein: CASSYSRTGSPLHF.

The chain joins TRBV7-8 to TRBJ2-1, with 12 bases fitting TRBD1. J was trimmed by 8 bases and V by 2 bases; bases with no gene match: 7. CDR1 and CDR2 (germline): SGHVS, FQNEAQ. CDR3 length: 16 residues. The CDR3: CASSLLGGQGADEQFF. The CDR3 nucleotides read TGTGCCAGCAGCTTATTGGGGGGACAGGGGGCGGATGAGCAGTTCTTC.

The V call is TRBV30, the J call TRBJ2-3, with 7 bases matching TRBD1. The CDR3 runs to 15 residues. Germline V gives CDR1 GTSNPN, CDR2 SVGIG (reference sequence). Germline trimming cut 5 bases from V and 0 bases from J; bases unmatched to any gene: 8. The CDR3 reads CAWAGQARSTDTQYF. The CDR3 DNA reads TGTGCCTGGGCTGGACAGGCGAGAAGCACAGATACGCAGTATTTT.

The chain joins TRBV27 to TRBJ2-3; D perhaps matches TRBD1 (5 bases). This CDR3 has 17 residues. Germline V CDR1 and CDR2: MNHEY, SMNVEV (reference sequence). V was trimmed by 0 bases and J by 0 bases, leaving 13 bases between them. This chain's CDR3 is CASSLSIQARSTDTQYF. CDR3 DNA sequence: TGTGCCAGCAGTTTATCGATACAGGCGAGAAGCACAGATACGCAGTATTTT.

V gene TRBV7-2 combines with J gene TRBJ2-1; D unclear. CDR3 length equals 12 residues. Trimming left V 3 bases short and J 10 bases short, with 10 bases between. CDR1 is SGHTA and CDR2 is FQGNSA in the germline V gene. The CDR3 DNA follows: TGTGCCAGCAGCTTTACCAGTGGCGAGCAGTTCTTC. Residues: CASSFTSGEQFF.

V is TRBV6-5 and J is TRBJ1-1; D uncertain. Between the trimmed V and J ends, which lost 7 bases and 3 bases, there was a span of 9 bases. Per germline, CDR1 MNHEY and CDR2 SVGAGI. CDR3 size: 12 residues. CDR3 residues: CASNLGYTEAFF. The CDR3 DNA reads TGTGCCAGCAATCTGGGATACACTGAAGCTTTCTTT.

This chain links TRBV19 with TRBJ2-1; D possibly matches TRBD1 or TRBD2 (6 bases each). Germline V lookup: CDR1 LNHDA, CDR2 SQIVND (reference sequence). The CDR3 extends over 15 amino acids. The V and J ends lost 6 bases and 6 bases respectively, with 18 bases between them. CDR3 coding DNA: TGTGCCAGTAGCCCCTCGGGGGCCGCCGGCAATGAGCAGTTCTTC. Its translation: CASSPSGAAGNEQFF.

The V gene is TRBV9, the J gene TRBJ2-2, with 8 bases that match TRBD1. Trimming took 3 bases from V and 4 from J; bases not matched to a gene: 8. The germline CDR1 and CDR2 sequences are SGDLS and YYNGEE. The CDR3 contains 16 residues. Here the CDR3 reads CASSDRQGMITGELFF. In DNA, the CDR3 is TGTGCCAGCAGCGACAGACAGGGGATGATCACCGGGGAGCTGTTTTTT.

CDR3 sequence reads: CASSRSHTQYF. The CDR3 coding sequence is TGTGCCAGCAGCCGTAGCCATACGCAGTATTTT. This chain connects TRBV5-6 to TRBJ2-3; D is unresolved. Per the germline V gene, CDR1 is SGHDT and CDR2 is YYEEEE. The V end was cut by 4 bases, the J end by 7 bases, with 7 bases between. There are 11 residues in the CDR3.

CDR3 sequence reads: CASSPLGVWATEAFF. The DNA for the CDR3 is TGTGCCAGCAGCCCCCTAGGCGTGTGGGCCACTGAAGCTTTCTTT. The rearrangement links TRBV7-2 to TRBJ1-1; D gene ambiguous. Deletions cut 5 bases from V and 4 bases from J, with 17 bases between. From germline, CDR1 is SGHTA and CDR2 FQGNSA. This CDR3 has 15 amino acids.

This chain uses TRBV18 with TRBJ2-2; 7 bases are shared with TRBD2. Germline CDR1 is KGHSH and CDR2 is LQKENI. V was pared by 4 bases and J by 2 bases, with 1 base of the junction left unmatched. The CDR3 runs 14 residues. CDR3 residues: CASSLAGNTGELFF. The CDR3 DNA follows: TGTGCCAGCTCACTAGCGGGTAACACCGGGGAGCTGTTTTTT.

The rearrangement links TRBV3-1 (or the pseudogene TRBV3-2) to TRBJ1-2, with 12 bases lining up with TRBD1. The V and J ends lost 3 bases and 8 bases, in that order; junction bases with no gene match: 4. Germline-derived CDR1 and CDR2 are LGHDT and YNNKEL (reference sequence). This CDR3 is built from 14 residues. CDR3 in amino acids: CASSQGQGARGYTF. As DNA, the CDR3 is TGTGCCAGCAGCCAGGGACAGGGGGCGCGAGGCTACACCTTC.

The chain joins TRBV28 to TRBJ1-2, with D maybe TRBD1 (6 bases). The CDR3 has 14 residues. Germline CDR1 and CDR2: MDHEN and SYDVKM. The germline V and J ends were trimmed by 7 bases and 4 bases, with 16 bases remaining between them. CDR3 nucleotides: TGTGCCAGCACCCCTCAGGGGCAGATCTATGGCTACACCTTC. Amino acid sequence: CASTPQGQIYGYTF.

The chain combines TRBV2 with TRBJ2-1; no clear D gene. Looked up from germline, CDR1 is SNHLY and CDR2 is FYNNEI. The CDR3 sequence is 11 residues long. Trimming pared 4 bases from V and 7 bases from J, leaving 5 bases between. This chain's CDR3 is CASSVGNEQFF. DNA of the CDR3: TGTGCCAGCAGTGTTGGAAATGAGCAGTTCTTC.

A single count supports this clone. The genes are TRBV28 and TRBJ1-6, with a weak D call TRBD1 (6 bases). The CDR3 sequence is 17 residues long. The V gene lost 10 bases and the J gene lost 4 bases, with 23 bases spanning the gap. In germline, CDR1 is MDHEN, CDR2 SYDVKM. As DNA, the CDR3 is TGTGCCACCCAGGGGAGGCTTTCAATGCTATATAATTCACCCCTCCACTTT. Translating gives CATQGRLSMLYNSPLHF.

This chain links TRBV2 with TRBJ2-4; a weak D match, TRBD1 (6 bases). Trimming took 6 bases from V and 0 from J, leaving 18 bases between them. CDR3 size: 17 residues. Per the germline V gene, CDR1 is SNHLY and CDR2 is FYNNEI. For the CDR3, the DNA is TGTGCCAGCAGCCCCCTCGCCACAGGGTTAGCCAAAAACATTCAGTACTTC. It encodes CASSPLATGLAKNIQYF.

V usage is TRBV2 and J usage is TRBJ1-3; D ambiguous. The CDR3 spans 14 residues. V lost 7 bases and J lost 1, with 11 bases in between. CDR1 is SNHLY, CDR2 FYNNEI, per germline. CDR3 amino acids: CASNHPESGNTIYF. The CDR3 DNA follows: TGTGCCAGCAACCACCCTGAGTCTGGAAACACCATATATTTT.

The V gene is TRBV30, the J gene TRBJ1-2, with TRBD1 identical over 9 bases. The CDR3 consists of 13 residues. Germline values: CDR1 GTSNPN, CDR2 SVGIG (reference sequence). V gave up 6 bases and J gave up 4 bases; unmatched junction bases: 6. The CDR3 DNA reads TGTGCCTGTACACAGGGGGCAATCTATGGCTACACCTTC. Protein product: CACTQGAIYGYTF.